The entry that follows covers one T cell receptor (beta chain) sequence. The antigen is undetermined. RNA transcripts were the template for amplifying TCR beta CDR3 regions. With the HTBI primer set, the TCR CDR3 went through a first round of RT-PCR. Via MiXCR, TCRdb re-called the multiplex PCR reads, giving one row per CDR3 protein. The data hold fewer than 650,000 distinct CDR3 sequences, with approximately 14% observed a single time. CDR1 and CDR2 from the germline V gene are LNHDA and SQIVND (reference sequence). The CDR3 is 15 amino acids. The V end lost 6 bases, the J end lost 10 bases, and 22 bases lay between the germline ends. The sample comes from a study of T cells in Graves' hyperthyroidism and ophthalmopathy. Broader study findings: Model output signaled ophthalmopathy a median approximately six months ahead of onset.

Input material: blood. The sequence came from a woman aged 25 to 39 with Graves' hyperthyroidism that later progressed to Graves' ophthalmopathy. V and J are TRBV19 and TRBJ1-5; maybe TRBD1 (5 bases). CDR3: CASRSEGTFYDPQHF. The CDR3 DNA reads TGTGCCAGTAGATCTGAAGGGACCTTCTACGACCCCCAGCATTTT.